Listed here is a single TCR beta chain. The CDR3 is 15 amino acids. V shed 6 bases and J shed 0 bases, with 13 bases lying between them. Germline-derived CDR1 and CDR2 are SGHRS and YFSETQ. The data are from a study of chemoradiotherapy in HPV16-positive cancers. Generated by immunoSEQ multiplex PCR, the TCRdb table keeps only in-frame clones and is missing some. Of tens of thousands of clones in the sample, approximately 94% are singletons; the top ten hold more than 20%. J is TRBJ2-1 and V is TRBV5-1; TRBD2 might be the D (6 bases). The specimen comprised blood, sampled from a patient who underwent chemoradiotherapy. This clonotype was obtained from a human donor with HPV-associated anogenital cancer. The CDR3 DNA sequence: TGCGCCAGCATGGAGGGACCTAACTCCTACAATGAGCAGTTCTTC. This gives the protein CASMEGPNSYNEQFF.